Shown below are 8 T cell receptor beta chains from a single sample sequenced in a study of cytomegalovirus exposure and HLA in healthy donors. Sequencing was performed with immunoSEQ multiplex PCR; in TCRdb, only in-frame clones are kept and a portion is missing. The table has about 160,000 clones, about 90% seen once; the top ten hold around 6%. The sequencing sample was made of PBMCs. Receptors originate from a woman in her 30s in good health and CMV-seronegative.

The CDR3 sequence: CASRTGVITEAFF. The CDR3 nucleotides read TGTGCCAGCAGAACAGGGGTGATCACTGAAGCTTTCTTT. This chain joins TRBV27 and TRBJ1-1; 7 positions agree with TRBD1. Per the germline V gene, CDR1 is MNHEY and CDR2 is SMNVEV (reference sequence). The CDR3 is made up of 13 amino acids. V dropped 6 bases and J dropped 4; count of bases not matched to a gene: 5.

The chain combines TRBV28 with TRBJ2-1; 7 bases fit TRBD1. V was clipped by 3 bases and J by 0 bases; unmatched bases: 2. Looked up from germline, CDR1 is MDHEN and CDR2 is SYDVKM. The length of the CDR3 is 15 residues. CDR3 DNA: TGTGCCAGCAGTTTCCGGACAGGCTCCTACAATGAGCAGTTCTTC. Protein product: CASSFRTGSYNEQFF. Full variable domain (outside the CDR3, taken from reference TRBV28 and TRBJ2-1): DVKVTQSSRYLVKRTGEKVFLECVQDMDHENMFWYRQDPGLGLRLIYFSYDVKMKEKGDIPEGYSVSREKKERFSLILESASTNQTSMYLCASSFRTGSYNEQFFGPGTRLTVL.

V gene TRBV19 combines with J gene TRBJ2-5; tentatively, D is TRBD1 (7 bases). The CDR3 loop spans 15 amino acids. CDR1 LNHDA and CDR2 SQIVND come from the germline V gene (reference sequence). The germline V and J ends were trimmed by 3 bases and 5 bases, with 16 bases remaining between them. The CDR3 nucleotides are TGTGCCAGTAGTATTGGAGGGGGCTTTGGGGAGACCCAGTACTTC. This gives the protein CASSIGGGFGETQYF.

This chain joins TRBV5-1 and TRBJ2-2, with 7 nucleotides matching TRBD1. This CDR3 is built from 15 residues. The ends lost 0 bases at V and 5 bases at J; junction bases unmatched: 4. The germline V gene encodes CDR1 SGHRS and CDR2 YFSETQ. The CDR3 DNA is TGCGCCAGCAGCTTGGAAAGACAGGGAACCGGGGAGCTGTTTTTT. Its protein product is CASSLERQGTGELFF. Looking up the rest from reference TRBV5-1 and TRBJ2-2 gives the full variable domain: KAGVTQTPRYLIKTRGQQVTLSCSPISGHRSVSWYQQTPGQGLQFLFEYFSETQRNKGNFPGRFSGRQFSNSRSEMNVSTLELGDSALYLCASSLERQGTGELFFGEGSRLTVL.

A word on this clone: At one of its ends the junction is not consistent with the germline gene, which may arise from a read error. The chain links TRBV6-5 to TRBJ1-1, with 7 bases fitting TRBD1. There are 14 residues in the CDR3. Germline V gene data show CDR1 as MNHEY and CDR2 as SVGAGI. In nucleotides, the CDR3 is TGTGCCAGCAGTTACTCAGGGGGCGGTTCTGAAGGTTTCTTT. This sequence encodes CASSYSGGGSEGFF.

V and J are TRBV6-1 and TRBJ1-2; TRBD1 agrees at 7 bases. Per germline, CDR1 MNHNS and CDR2 SASEGT. The CDR3 sequence is 12 residues long. Germline trimming cut 9 bases from V and 4 bases from J; bases unmatched to any gene: 5. CDR3 nucleotides: TGTGCCAGTCGACAGGGCTTCTATGGCTACACCTTC. Translating gives CASRQGFYGYTF.

This clone came up a few times. V gene TRBV7-3 combines with J gene TRBJ1-2; D is uncertain. Between the trimmed V and J ends, which lost 4 bases and 8 bases, there was a span of 14 bases. Germline CDR1 is SGHTA and CDR2 is FQGTGA. The CDR3 contains 13 residues. The CDR3 sequence: CASSSTSGEGYTF. CDR3 DNA: TGTGCCAGCAGCTCCACATCCGGTGAGGGCTACACCTTC.

This clone was counted a single time. This chain joins TRBV27 and TRBJ2-1; 13 bases map to TRBD2. This CDR3 is built from 16 residues. V lost 3 bases, J lost 12 bases, and 11 bases stayed unmatched. Germline CDR1 reads MNHEY; CDR2 reads SMNVEV (reference sequence). CDR3 sequence (DNA): TGTGCCAGCAGTTTTATGCCAACGACTAGCGGGAGGCTGCAGTTCTTC. Amino acids: CASSFMPTTSGRLQFF.